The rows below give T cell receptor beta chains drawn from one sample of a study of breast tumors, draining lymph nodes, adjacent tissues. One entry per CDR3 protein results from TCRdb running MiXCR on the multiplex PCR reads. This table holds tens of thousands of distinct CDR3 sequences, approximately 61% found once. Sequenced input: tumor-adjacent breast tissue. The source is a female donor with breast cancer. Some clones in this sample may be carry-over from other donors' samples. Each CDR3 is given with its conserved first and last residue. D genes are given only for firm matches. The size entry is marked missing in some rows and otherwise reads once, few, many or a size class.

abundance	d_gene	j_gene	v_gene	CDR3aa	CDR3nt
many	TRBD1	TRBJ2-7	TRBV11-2	CASSQDRALEQYF	TGTGCCAGCAGCCAAGACAGGGCTTTGGAGCAGTACTTC
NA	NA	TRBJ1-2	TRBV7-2	CASSSGQHGYTF	TGTGCCAGCAGCTCGGGGCAGCATGGCTACACCTTC
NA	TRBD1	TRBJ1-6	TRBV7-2	CASSPGGYNSPLHF	TGTGCCAGCAGCCCAGGGGGTTATAATTCACCCCTCCACTTT
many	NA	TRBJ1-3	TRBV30	CAWSDFSGNTIYF	TGTGCCTGGAGTGACTTTTCTGGAAACACCATATATTTT
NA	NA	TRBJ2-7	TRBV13	CARGKVQTGENPYEQYF	TGTGCCAGGGGTAAAGTACAGACGGGGGAGAATCCCTACGAGCAGTACTTC
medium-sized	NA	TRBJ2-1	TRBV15	CATSREGADNEQFF	TGTGCCACCAGCAGAGAAGGGGCGGACAATGAGCAGTTCTTC
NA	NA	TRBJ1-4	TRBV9	CASSVGVFNESLFF	TGTGCCAGCAGCGTAGGGGTCTTTAATGAATCACTGTTTTTT
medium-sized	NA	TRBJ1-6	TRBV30	CAWSVLDSRYSPLHF	TGTGCCTGGAGTGTATTGGATTCGAGATATTCACCCCTCCACTTT
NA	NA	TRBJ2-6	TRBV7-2	CASSLTGANVLTF	TGTGCCAGCAGCTTGACTGGGGCCAACGTCCTGACTTTC
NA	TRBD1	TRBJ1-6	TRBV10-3	CAISRQGSNSPLHF	TGTGCCATCAGTAGACAGGGGTCTAATTCACCCCTCCACTTT
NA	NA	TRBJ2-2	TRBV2	CASAKEQGIGELFF	TGTGCCAGCGCAAAGGAACAGGGAATCGGGGAGCTGTTTTTT
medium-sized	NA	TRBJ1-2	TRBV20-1	CSARDRWGGGYTF	TGCAGTGCTAGAGACCGCTGGGGGGGCGGCTACACCTTC
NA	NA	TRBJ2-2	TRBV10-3	CAIRDSATGELFF	TGTGCCATCAGGGACAGTGCTACCGGGGAGCTGTTTTTT
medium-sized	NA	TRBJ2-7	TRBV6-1	CASSSGTATSYEQYF	TGTGCCAGCAGCTCCGGGACCGCCACCTCCTACGAGCAGTACTTC
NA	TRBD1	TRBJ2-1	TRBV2	CASSDVDRVGYNEQFF	TGTGCCAGCAGTGACGTTGACAGGGTAGGGTACAATGAGCAGTTCTTC
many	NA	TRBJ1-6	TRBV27	CASTSPGSNSPLHF	TGTGCCAGCACCTCTCCCGGCAGTAATTCACCCCTCCACTTT
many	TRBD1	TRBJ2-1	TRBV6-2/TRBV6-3	CASTLFPRGQAVQEQFF	TGTGCCAGCACCCTATTCCCCCGGGGACAGGCGGTACAGGAGCAGTTCTTC
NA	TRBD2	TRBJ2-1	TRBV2	CANSGDSGSGEQFF	TGTGCCAACTCGGGAGATAGCGGGAGTGGTGAGCAGTTCTTC
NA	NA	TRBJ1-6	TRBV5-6	CASSLLGAANSPLHF	TGTGCCAGCAGCCTTCTAGGGGCCGCTAATTCACCCCTCCACTTT
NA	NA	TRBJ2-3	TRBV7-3	CASSLTPGQDTDTQYF	TGTGCCAGCAGCTTAACACCAGGGCAAGACACAGATACGCAGTATTTT
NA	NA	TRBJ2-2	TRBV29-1	CSVESGANTGELFF	TGCAGCGTTGAATCTGGGGCTAACACCGGGGAGCTGTTTTTT
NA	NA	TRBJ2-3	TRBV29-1	CSVVSGAGTDTQYF	TGCAGCGTTGTTTCGGGGGCCGGCACAGATACGCAGTATTTT
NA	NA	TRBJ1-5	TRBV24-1	CATRAGSNQPQHF	TGTGCCACCAGGGCTGGTAGCAATCAGCCCCAGCATTTT
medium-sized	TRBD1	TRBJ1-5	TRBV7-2	CASSSGQGAHQPQHF	TGTGCCAGCAGCTCGGGACAGGGGGCGCATCAGCCCCAGCATTTT
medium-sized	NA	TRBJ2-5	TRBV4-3	CASSPMSGPQETQYF	TGCGCCAGCAGCCCCATGTCAGGGCCACAAGAGACCCAGTACTTC
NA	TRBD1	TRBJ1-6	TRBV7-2	CASSPRSGTASPLHF	TGTGCCAGCAGCCCGCGTTCCGGGACAGCTTCACCCCTCCACTTT
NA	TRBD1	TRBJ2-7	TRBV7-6	CASSFAGQGYEQYF	TGTGCCAGCAGCTTTGCGGGACAGGGGTACGAGCAGTACTTC
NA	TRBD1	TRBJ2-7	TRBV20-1	CSPREAGGFDEQYF	TGCAGTCCTAGGGAGGCAGGGGGCTTCGACGAGCAGTACTTC
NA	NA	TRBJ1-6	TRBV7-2	CASSFGGFIVGSSPLHF	TGTGCCAGCAGCTTCGGGGGTTTTATCGTTGGGAGTTCACCCCTCCACTTT
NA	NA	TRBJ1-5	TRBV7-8	CASSFSGSNQPQHF	TGTGCCAGCAGCTTCTCCGGGAGCAATCAGCCCCAGCATTTT
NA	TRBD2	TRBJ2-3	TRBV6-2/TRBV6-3	CASSRPGTSGGEDTQYF	TGTGCCAGCAGTCGCCCCGGGACTAGCGGGGGGGAAGATACGCAGTATTTT
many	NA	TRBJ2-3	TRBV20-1	CSARVTADTQYF	TGCAGTGCTAGAGTGACAGCAGATACGCAGTATTTT